This TCR beta chain was captured by sequencing in a study of patients and donors after allogeneic stem cell transplantation. The CDR3 loop spans 13 amino acids. Germline V lookup: CDR1 SGHRS, CDR2 YFSETQ. This clonotype was counted many times. A junction boundary mismatches the germline segment, possibly from a read error. MiXCR, applied by TCRdb to the RT-PCR reads, yields one record per CDR3 protein. The sample consists of some 880,000 distinct CDR3 sequences, roughly 18% of them appearing once. This TCR was sampled from a human donor who was either an allogeneic HSCT recipient or a stem cell or donor lymphocyte infusion donor (not recorded which). It is not recorded whose cells these are; they may come from a transplant donor. The sequencing input was blood, either unsorted or a sorted T cell fraction (not recorded which). The genes are TRBV5-1 and TRBJ1-1; D gene ambiguous. CDR3 amino acids: CASSLDPNTEAFF. CDR3 bases: TGTGCCAGCAGCTTAGACCCGAACACTGAAGCTTTCTTT.